This T cell receptor beta chain was identified during a study of graft-versus-host responses after intestinal transplantation. Regarding the study as a whole: Analysis identified GvH clones in recipient marrow, with some appearing first in ileum or blood.

Profiled with immunoSEQ multiplex PCR; TCRdb holds only in-frame clones, not every one. Among 35,000 to 45,000 clones listed, about nine tenths were seen once. V lost 4 bases to trimming and J lost 7 bases, with 7 bases between them. Looked up from germline, CDR1 is KGHSH and CDR2 is LQKENI. The CDR3 length is 11 residues. Remarks on this clone: Antigen unknown.

J is TRBJ1-1 and V is TRBV18; weak D call: TRBD1 (5 bases). This clonotype was obtained from a human patient who received an intestinal transplant, so some T cells may come from the graft donor. Material: PBMCs, obtained almost 270 days after transplant. The CDR3 spells CASSRGGEAFF. The DNA of the CDR3 is TGTGCCAGCTCACGGGGGGGTGAAGCTTTCTTT. Full variable domain (remainder filled in from reference TRBV18 and TRBJ1-1): NAGVMQNPRHLVRRRGQEARLRCSPMKGHSHVYWYRQLPEEGLKFMVYLQKENIIDESGMPKERFSAEFPKEGPSILRIQQVVRGDSAAYFCASSRGGEAFFGQGTRLTVV.